Each of the 4 T cell receptor beta chains below was sequenced from the same sample in a study of Tregs in tolerant kidney transplant recipients. TCRdb's copy holds only in-frame clones and misses some; the assay was immunoSEQ multiplex PCR. The sample has approximately 260,000 clones, 80% to 85% seen once. The sequenced sample consisted of CD4+ T cells from blood. The receptors shown here come from a human donor in good health.

This chain uses TRBV7-8 with TRBJ2-7, with D maybe TRBD2 (5 bases). Trimming left V 1 base short and J 5 bases short, with 9 bases between. Germline CDR1 and CDR2: SGHVS and FQNEAQ. This CDR3 is 13 amino acids long. In DNA, the CDR3 is TGTGCCAGCAGCTTAGTGGGCGGGCACGAGCAGTACTTC. This codes for CASSLVGGHEQYF.

This chain links TRBV30 with TRBJ2-5, with D hard to call. The CDR3 runs 13 residues. V lost 0 bases, J lost 1 base, and 6 bases lay in between. Germline V CDR1 and CDR2: GTSNPN, SVGIG (reference sequence). CDR3: CAWSVNSQETQYF. The CDR3 DNA reads as TGTGCCTGGAGTGTAAACAGCCAAGAGACCCAGTACTTC.

The chain uses TRBV6-8 and TRBJ1-2; D unresolved. V was trimmed by 2 bases and J by 4 bases, leaving 14 bases between them. Germline CDR1 MNHGY, CDR2 SAAAGT. The CDR3 is 15 amino acids. CDR3 DNA sequence: TGTGCCAGCAGTTACGGGTGGGAGGGTAGCTATGGCTACACCTTC. Protein product: CASSYGWEGSYGYTF.

The genes are TRBV2 and TRBJ1-2; D remains ambiguous. Germline lookup yields CDR1 SNHLY and CDR2 FYNNEI. The CDR3 consists of 15 residues. Trimming removed 2 bases at V and 2 bases at J, with 12 bases between. The CDR3 protein is CASSEWAPRNYGYTF. CDR3 coding DNA: TGTGCCAGCAGTGAATGGGCACCGCGAAACTATGGCTACACCTTC.